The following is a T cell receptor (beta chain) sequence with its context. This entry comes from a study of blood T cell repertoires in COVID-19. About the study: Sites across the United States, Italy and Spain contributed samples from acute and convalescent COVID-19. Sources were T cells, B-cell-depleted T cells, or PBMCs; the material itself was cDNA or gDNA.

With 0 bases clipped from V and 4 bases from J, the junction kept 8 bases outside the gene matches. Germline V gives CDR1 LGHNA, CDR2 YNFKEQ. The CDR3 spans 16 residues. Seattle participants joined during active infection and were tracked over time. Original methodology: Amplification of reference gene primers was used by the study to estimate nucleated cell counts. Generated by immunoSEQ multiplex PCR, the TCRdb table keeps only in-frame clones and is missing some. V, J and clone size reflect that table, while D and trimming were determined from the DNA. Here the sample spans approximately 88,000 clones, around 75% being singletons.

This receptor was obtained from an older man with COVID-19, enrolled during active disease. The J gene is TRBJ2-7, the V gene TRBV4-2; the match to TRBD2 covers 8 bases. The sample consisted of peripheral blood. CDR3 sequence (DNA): TGTGCCAGCAGCCAAGACTTAGCGGGAAGGGTTTACGAGCAGTACTTC. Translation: CASSQDLAGRVYEQYF.